The 32 T cell receptor beta chains reported below all come from one sample, sequenced in a study of shared clonotypes between healthy human individuals. Method: immunoSEQ multiplex PCR; TCRdb's copy keeps in-frame clones and lacks some. The sample gives a few million clones, 93% of which show up once; 0.35% to 0.5% is in the top ten. Sequenced: naive CD4+ T cells from PBMCs. The sample's subset: CD45RA+ positively selected. These receptors all stem from a man between 18 and 35 years old in good health. Some clones in this sample may be carry-over from other donors' samples.

This clone appeared a few times. The gene calls are TRBV7-2 and TRBJ1-5; 8 nucleotides match TRBD1. This CDR3 comprises 16 residues. Per germline, CDR1 SGHTA and CDR2 FQGNSA. J gave up 2 bases and V 3 bases, and 6 bases lay outside the gene matches. CDR3 amino acids: CASSFLDRGGNQPQHF. The CDR3 nucleotides read TGTGCCAGCAGCTTCCTCGACAGGGGAGGCAATCAGCCCCAGCATTTT.

The chain combines TRBV7-2 with TRBJ2-5, with D possibly being TRBD1 (6 bases). The CDR3 has 14 amino acids. Germline CDR1 reads SGHTA; CDR2 reads FQGNSA. V was cut by 5 bases and J by 6 bases, with 16 bases left in between. The CDR3 region is CASSQLRGGKTQYF. The CDR3 nucleotides read TGTGCCAGCAGCCAACTCAGGGGTGGTAAGACCCAGTACTTC.

The chain recombines TRBV4-2 with TRBJ1-5; possibly TRBD1 for D (6 bases). Trimming removed 1 base from V and 4 bases from J, with 14 bases in between. CDR3 length: 16 residues. Germline loops: CDR1 LGHNA, CDR2 YNFKEQ. The CDR3 loop is CASSQVAGQTNQPQHF. The CDR3 DNA reads as TGTGCCAGCAGCCAAGTAGCCGGACAGACAAATCAGCCCCAGCATTTT.

The V gene is TRBV6-1, the J gene TRBJ2-7, with 7 bases that match TRBD2. Germline loops: CDR1 MNHNS, CDR2 SASEGT. The J segment lost 0 bases and the V segment lost 7 bases, leaving 3 bases of the junction unmatched. The CDR3 covers 13 residues. The CDR3 sequence: CASMERGSYEQYF. DNA of the CDR3: TGTGCCAGCATGGAGCGGGGCTCCTACGAGCAGTACTTC.

The chain couples TRBV7-9 to TRBJ2-1, with D perhaps matching TRBD1 (6 bases). Germline lookup yields CDR1 SEHNR and CDR2 FQNEAQ (reference sequence). The CDR3 runs 14 residues. V lost 5 bases and J 10 bases, leaving 18 bases between the germline ends. The CDR3 DNA follows: TGTGCCAGCAGCACCCCAACAGGGTCCAACGAGCAGTTCTTC. This gives the protein CASSTPTGSNEQFF.

V gene TRBV28 combines with J gene TRBJ1-2; no firm D call. The CDR3 runs to 12 residues. CDR1 and CDR2 (germline): MDHEN, SYDVKM. Between the trimmed V and J ends, which lost 2 bases and 6 bases, there was a span of 7 bases. CDR3: CASSLTTNGYTF. In DNA form, the CDR3 reads TGTGCCAGCAGTTTAACGACAAATGGCTACACCTTC.

Only one count was recorded for this clone. Other DNA sequences in the same sample also yield this CDR3. CDR3 nucleotide sequence: TGTGCCAGTAGTCCTAGCGGGAGGCATGAGCAGTTCTTC. This gives the protein CASSPSGRHEQFF. The rearrangement links TRBV19 to TRBJ2-1, with 11 bases fitting TRBD2. Germline V gene sequence: CDR1 LNHDA, CDR2 SQIVND (reference sequence). This CDR3 contains 13 residues. V lost 5 bases to trimming and J lost 8 bases; unmatched junction nucleotides: 2.

The chain combines TRBV30 with TRBJ1-2; 8 bases are shared with TRBD1. Germline V gives CDR1 GTSNPN, CDR2 SVGIG (reference sequence). Trimming cost V 4 bases and J 5 bases; bases outside gene matches: 6. The CDR3 is 13 residues long. The CDR3 here is CAWTTGGRYGYTF. In DNA form, the CDR3 reads TGTGCCTGGACTACAGGGGGGAGATATGGCTACACCTTC.

The rearrangement links TRBV5-1 to TRBJ2-3; 10 bases are shared with TRBD2. This CDR3 is 16 amino acids long. CDR1 is SGHRS, CDR2 YFSETQ, per germline. The V and J ends lost 0 bases and 4 bases, in that order; junction bases with no gene match: 5. The CDR3 DNA reads TGCGCCAGCAGCTTGGCGTCTAGCGGGAGCGCAGATACGCAGTATTTT. This codes for CASSLASSGSADTQYF.

This clone was found many times. The V call is TRBV6-6, the J call TRBJ2-3; D gene unclear. This CDR3 region has 16 residues. Trimming removed 6 bases from V and 0 bases from J, with 16 bases in between. The germline V gene encodes CDR1 MNHNY and CDR2 SVGAGI (reference sequence). CDR3 in DNA: TGTGCCAGCAGGATAGATGGAGCCGTTAGCACAGATACGCAGTATTTT. The encoded protein is CASRIDGAVSTDTQYF.

V and J are TRBV27 and TRBJ1-2, with D tentatively TRBD1 (6 bases). Between the trimmed V and J ends, which lost 8 bases and 1 base, there was a span of 23 bases. Germline V gives CDR1 MNHEY, CDR2 SMNVEV (reference sequence). The CDR3 loop spans 17 amino acids. The CDR3 DNA follows: TGTGCCAGCGGGGGGGTCGGACAGTTGAACCTTAACTATGGCTACACCTTC. Translating it yields CASGGVGQLNLNYGYTF.

J is TRBJ1-5 and V is TRBV7-2; 7 bases are shared with TRBD1. CDR1 and CDR2 (germline): SGHTA, FQGNSA. V was clipped by 5 bases and J by 3 bases; unmatched bases: 4. The CDR3 length is 14 residues. CDR3 DNA: TGTGCCAGCAGCCGGGACAGCTTCAATCAGCCCCAGCATTTT. As protein: CASSRDSFNQPQHF.

The chain is built from TRBV18 and TRBJ2-7, with TRBD2 as a possible D gene (6 bases). V lost 3 bases to trimming and J lost 2 bases, with 14 bases between them. Germline values: CDR1 KGHSH, CDR2 LQKENI. The CDR3 consists of 15 residues. The CDR3 coding sequence is TGTGCCAGCTCACCGGGACGGGGAGGCCCCTACGAGCAGTACTTC. It yields the protein CASSPGRGGPYEQYF.

The chain employs TRBV27 and TRBJ1-5; 9 bases line up with TRBD1. Germline trimming cut 8 bases from V and 5 bases from J; bases unmatched to any gene: 10. The germline CDR1 and CDR2 sequences are MNHEY and SMNVEV (reference sequence). This CDR3 spans 15 amino acids. The CDR3 nucleotides are TGTGCCAGCGGCCCTTTGGACAGGGGCTATCAGCCCCAGCATTTT. This gives the protein CASGPLDRGYQPQHF.

This chain connects TRBV28 to TRBJ1-2; possible D gene TRBD1, 5 bases. Germline loops: CDR1 MDHEN, CDR2 SYDVKM. CDR3 length: 11 residues. Trimming cost V 6 bases and J 8 bases, with 10 bases left between them. This CDR3 reads CASRSGRGYTF. The CDR3, as DNA: TGTGCCAGCAGGTCAGGGCGAGGCTACACCTTC.

The DNA for the CDR3 is TGTGCCAGCAGCTGGGCCGGGGGAAACGAGCAGTACTTC. The encoded protein is CASSWAGGNEQYF. The rearrangement joins TRBV5-5 to TRBJ2-7, with D maybe TRBD2 (6 bases). The germline V gene has CDR1 SGHKS and CDR2 YYEKEE (reference sequence). The germline V and J ends were trimmed by 3 bases and 5 bases, with 12 bases remaining between them. The CDR3 contains 13 residues.

The J gene is TRBJ2-7, the V gene TRBV7-8; TRBD1 matches 7 bases. Looked up from germline, CDR1 is SGHVS and CDR2 is FQNEAQ. The CDR3 has 14 amino acids. The junction had 5 bases not matched to a gene; V was cut back by 4 bases and J by 2 bases. The CDR3: CASSYRQGPYEQYF. CDR3 coding DNA: TGTGCCAGCAGCTACCGACAGGGTCCCTACGAGCAGTACTTC.

The CDR3 DNA is TGTGCCAGCAGCCCCTGGACAGGGAGGGAGGATACGCAGTATTTT. It encodes CASSPWTGREDTQYF. J is TRBJ2-3 and V is TRBV7-9, with TRBD1 as a possible D gene (8 bases). Per germline, CDR1 SEHNR and CDR2 FQNEAQ (reference sequence). The CDR3 totals 15 residues. Trimming stripped 5 bases from V and 6 bases from J, with 18 bases between. The full variable domain, completed using reference TRBV7-9 and TRBJ2-3, is DTGVSQNPRHKITKRGQNVTFRCDPISEHNRLYWYRQTLGQGPEFLTYFQNEAQLEKSRLLSDRFSAERPKGSFSTLEIQRTEQGDSAMYLCASSPWTGREDTQYFGPGTRLTVL.

The chain joins TRBV18 to TRBJ2-7, with D uncertain. Germline CDR1 KGHSH, CDR2 LQKENI. This CDR3 is built from 12 residues. V dropped 5 bases and J dropped 2 bases, with 7 bases sitting between them. The CDR3 region has the DNA TGTGCCAGCTCAGGCAGGACCTACGAGCAGTACTTC. It translates to CASSGRTYEQYF.

The V gene is TRBV14, the J gene TRBJ2-2, with 9 positions matching TRBD2. The germline V gene encodes CDR1 SGHDN and CDR2 FVKESK. With V trimmed by 1 base and J by 8 bases, 2 bases remained unmatched. The CDR3 length is 14 residues. CDR3 loop: CASSQVAGVGELFF. In nucleotides, the CDR3 is TGTGCCAGCAGCCAAGTAGCGGGAGTTGGGGAGCTGTTTTTT.

The chain employs TRBV5-1 and TRBJ2-1; 7 nucleotides match TRBD1. The ends lost 1 base at V and 1 base at J; junction bases unmatched: 5. This CDR3 contains 16 residues. The germline V gene encodes CDR1 SGHRS and CDR2 YFSETQ. The DNA for the CDR3 is TGCGCCAGCAGCTTGACCGGGACAGCTTCCTACAATGAGCAGTTCTTC. Its translation: CASSLTGTASYNEQFF.

The chain recombines TRBV11-2 with TRBJ2-5; D possibly corresponds to TRBD2 (6 bases). The CDR3 sequence is 16 residues long. Germline V CDR1 and CDR2: SGHAT, FQNNGV. The V and J ends lost 5 bases and 0 bases respectively, with 16 bases between them. In DNA, the CDR3 is TGTGCCAGCAGCCCCCGCGGGGCTACGTACCAAGAGACCCAGTACTTC. This encodes CASSPRGATYQETQYF.

In regard to this clone: The sample has other DNA sequences that encode this CDR3 too. The rearrangement links TRBV25-1 to TRBJ2-7; D is undetermined. Trimming took off 4 bases at V and 3 bases at J, with 4 bases between the two ends. This CDR3 has 11 amino acids. Germline V gene lookup returns CDR1 MGHDK and CDR2 SYGVNS. CDR3 sequence reads: CASSAYYEQYF. Here the CDR3 DNA reads TGTGCCAGCAGTGCGTACTACGAGCAGTACTTC.

Written as DNA, the CDR3 is TGTGCCATCTCGAGGGAGGCCCCGGGTACCGGGGAGCTGTTTTTT. Encoded protein: CAISREAPGTGELFF. V is TRBV10-3 and J is TRBJ2-2; maybe TRBD2 (6 bases). This CDR3 contains 15 residues. Per the germline V gene, CDR1 is ENHRY and CDR2 is SYGVKD. The ends were cut back, 8 bases at V and 5 bases at J, with 18 bases in the middle.

V gene TRBV6-1 combines with J gene TRBJ1-5; D unresolved. CDR1 is MNHNS, CDR2 SASEGT, per germline. V was trimmed by 3 bases and J by 4 bases, leaving 16 bases between them. The CDR3 contains 16 residues. The CDR3: CASSDPPGDLNQPQHF. Here the CDR3 DNA reads TGTGCCAGCAGTGACCCCCCGGGAGACCTGAATCAGCCCCAGCATTTT.

The V and J genes are TRBV5-1 and TRBJ2-7, with D perhaps TRBD2 (6 bases). There are 13 residues in the CDR3. Trimming stripped 5 bases from V and 2 bases from J, with 11 bases between. Looked up from germline, CDR1 is SGHRS and CDR2 is YFSETQ. CDR3 sequence: CASRTSGTYEQYF. The CDR3 DNA is TGCGCCAGCAGGACTAGTGGGACCTACGAGCAGTACTTC.

This chain uses TRBV11-2 with TRBJ2-5; 14 nucleotides line up with TRBD2. CDR3 size: 17 residues. V lost 5 bases to trimming and J lost 4 bases; unmatched junction nucleotides: 9. Germline V gene lookup returns CDR1 SGHAT and CDR2 FQNNGV. The CDR3 loop reads CASSPRTSGRRGETQYF. DNA of the CDR3: TGTGCCAGCAGCCCACGGACTAGCGGGAGGAGAGGAGAGACCCAGTACTTC.

This chain joins TRBV30 and TRBJ2-1; D may be TRBD1 or TRBD2 (6 bases each). The CDR3 extends over 14 amino acids. V was trimmed by 2 bases and J by 7 bases, leaving 15 bases between them. Germline assignment: CDR1 GTSNPN and CDR2 SVGIG (reference sequence). CDR3 in amino acids: CAWSNRGRYNEQFF. The CDR3, as DNA: TGTGCCTGGAGTAACCGGGGGCGCTATAATGAGCAGTTCTTC.

The chain couples TRBV5-6 to TRBJ1-4; D possibly corresponds to TRBD1 (5 bases). This CDR3 spans 14 amino acids. Trimming took 4 bases from V and 6 from J, leaving 13 bases between them. Per the germline V gene, CDR1 is SGHDT and CDR2 is YYEEEE. CDR3 sequence: CASSPGTGDEKLFF. CDR3 nucleotide sequence: TGTGCCAGCAGCCCCGGGACGGGGGATGAAAAACTGTTTTTT.

The CDR3 region is CASSVGLRTNTGELFF. CDR3 nucleotide sequence: TGTGCCAGCAGCGTAGGGTTGAGGACCAACACCGGGGAGCTGTTTTTT. This rearrangement joins TRBV9 to TRBJ2-2; D is ambiguous. The V gene's germline CDR1 is SGDLS and CDR2 YYNGEE. The V end was cut by 0 bases, the J end by 2 bases, with 11 bases between. CDR3 length equals 16 residues. The full variable domain, its missing parts supplied by reference TRBV9 and TRBJ2-2, is DSGVTQTPKHLITATGQRVTLRCSPRSGDLSVYWYQQSLDQGLQFLIQYYNGEERAKGNILERFSAQQFPDLHSELNLSSLELGDSALYFCASSVGLRTNTGELFFGEGSRLTVL.

This sequence joins TRBV9 and TRBJ2-1; D not resolved. The CDR3 has 13 amino acids. V was cut by 0 bases and J by 7 bases, with 8 bases left in between. Germline-derived CDR1 and CDR2 are SGDLS and YYNGEE. CDR3 sequence reads: CASSVGVGNEQFF. CDR3 in DNA: TGTGCCAGCAGCGTAGGGGTGGGAAATGAGCAGTTCTTC.

This chain connects TRBV5-4 to TRBJ2-7, with D possibly matching TRBD2 (7 bases). The V end was cut by 6 bases, the J end by 4 bases, with 17 bases between. The CDR3 totals 14 residues. Per the germline V gene, CDR1 is SGHNT and CDR2 is YYREEE (reference sequence). The DNA for the CDR3 is TGTGCCAGCAACCAATGGGGGGGGCGGTACGAGCAGTACTTC. Translating gives CASNQWGGRYEQYF.